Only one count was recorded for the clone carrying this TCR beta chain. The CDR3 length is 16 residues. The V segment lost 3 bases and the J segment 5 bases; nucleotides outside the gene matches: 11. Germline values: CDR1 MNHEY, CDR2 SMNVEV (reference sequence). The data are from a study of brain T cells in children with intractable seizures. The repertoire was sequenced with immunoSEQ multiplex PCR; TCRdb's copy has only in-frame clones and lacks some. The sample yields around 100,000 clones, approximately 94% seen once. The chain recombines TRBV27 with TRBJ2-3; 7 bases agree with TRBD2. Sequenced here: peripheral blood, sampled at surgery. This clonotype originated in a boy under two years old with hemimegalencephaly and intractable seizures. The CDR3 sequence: CASSLGGRAVIDTQYF. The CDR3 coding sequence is TGTGCCAGCAGTTTGGGAGGGAGGGCTGTCATAGATACGCAGTATTTT.